This TCR beta chain was retrieved from a study of spatial heterogeneity in lung cancer. Study-wide results and limits: Coverage of tumor T cells, by estimate, reached roughly 7% for alpha chains and about 12% for beta chains. Ubiquitous and regional nonsynonymous mutation counts were tracked by ubiquitous and regional expanded TCR counts, respectively. Expanded alpha and beta TCR counts within tumors tracked tumor mutation counts.

In this sample, this clonotype turned up many times. Its matching antigen is unknown. One entry per CDR3 protein, called by TCRdb with MiXCR from the 5' RACE reads. Here the sample spans some 6,500 distinct CDR3 sequences, around 3% being singletons. As for time point: sample taken at primary tumor resection. TCRs were sequenced from unsorted whole RNA of tumor, nontumor lung or PBMC. This CDR3 has 11 residues. CDR1 and CDR2 (germline): WNHNN, SYGVQD (reference sequence). With 4 bases removed from V and 7 bases from J, the gap between germline ends came to 4 bases. The chain carries TRBV10-1 and TRBJ2-2; D uncertain. This specimen was lung tumor tissue, taken at surgery. The TCR was taken from a male donor with early-stage non-small cell lung cancer. CDR3 sequence: CASSGNGELFF. CDR3 in DNA: TGCGCCAGCAGTGGAAACGGGGAGCTGTTTTTT.